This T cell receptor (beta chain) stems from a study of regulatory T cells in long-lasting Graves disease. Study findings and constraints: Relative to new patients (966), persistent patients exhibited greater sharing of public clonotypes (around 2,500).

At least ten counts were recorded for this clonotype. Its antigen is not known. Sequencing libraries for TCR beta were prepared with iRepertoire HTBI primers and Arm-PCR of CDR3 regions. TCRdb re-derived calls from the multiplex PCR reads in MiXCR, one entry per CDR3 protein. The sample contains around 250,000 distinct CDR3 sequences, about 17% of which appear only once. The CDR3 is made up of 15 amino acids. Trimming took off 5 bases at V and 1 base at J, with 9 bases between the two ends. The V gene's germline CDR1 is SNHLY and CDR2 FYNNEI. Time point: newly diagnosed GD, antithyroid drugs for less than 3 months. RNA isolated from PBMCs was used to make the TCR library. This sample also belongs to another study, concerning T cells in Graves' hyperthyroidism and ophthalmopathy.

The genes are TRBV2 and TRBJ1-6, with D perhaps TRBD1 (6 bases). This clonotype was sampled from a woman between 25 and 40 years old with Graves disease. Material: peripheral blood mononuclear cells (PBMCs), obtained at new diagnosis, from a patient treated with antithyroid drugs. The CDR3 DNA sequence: TGTGCCAGCAGTTTACAGGGTTCCTATAATTCACCCCTCCACTTT. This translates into CASSLQGSYNSPLHF.